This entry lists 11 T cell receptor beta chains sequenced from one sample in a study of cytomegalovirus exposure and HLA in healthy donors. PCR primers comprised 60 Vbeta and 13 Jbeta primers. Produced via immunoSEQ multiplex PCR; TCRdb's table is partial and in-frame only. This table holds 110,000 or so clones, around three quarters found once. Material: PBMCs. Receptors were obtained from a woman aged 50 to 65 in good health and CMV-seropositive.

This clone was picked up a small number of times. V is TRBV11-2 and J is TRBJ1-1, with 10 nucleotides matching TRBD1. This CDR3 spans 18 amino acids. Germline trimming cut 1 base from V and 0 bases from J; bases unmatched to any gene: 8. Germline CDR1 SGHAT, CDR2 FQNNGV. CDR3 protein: CASSLVRQGAYMNTEAFF. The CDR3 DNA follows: TGTGCCAGCAGCTTAGTCCGACAGGGGGCTTACATGAACACTGAAGCTTTCTTT.

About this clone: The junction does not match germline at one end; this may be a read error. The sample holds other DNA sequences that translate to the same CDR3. The CDR3 protein is CASSLDRVNEQYF. CDR3 in DNA: TGTGCCAGCAGCTTAGATCGGGTGAACGAACAGTACTTC. This chain joins TRBV13 and TRBJ2-7; D uncertain. From germline, CDR1 is PRHDT and CDR2 FYEKMQ (reference sequence). The CDR3 runs to 13 residues.

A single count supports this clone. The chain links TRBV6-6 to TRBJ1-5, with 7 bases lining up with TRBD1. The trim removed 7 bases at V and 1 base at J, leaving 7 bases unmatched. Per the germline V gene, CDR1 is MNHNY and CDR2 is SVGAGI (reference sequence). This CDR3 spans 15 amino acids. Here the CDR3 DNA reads TGTGCCAGCATTCCGACAGGGATAAGCAATCAGCCCCAGCATTTT. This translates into CASIPTGISNQPQHF.

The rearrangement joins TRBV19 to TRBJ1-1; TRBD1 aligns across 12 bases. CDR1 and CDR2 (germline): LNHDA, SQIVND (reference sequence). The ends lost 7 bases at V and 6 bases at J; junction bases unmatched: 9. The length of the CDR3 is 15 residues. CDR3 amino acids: CASNIPGTGGAEAFF. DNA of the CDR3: TGTGCCAGTAACATACCCGGGACAGGGGGCGCTGAAGCTTTCTTT.

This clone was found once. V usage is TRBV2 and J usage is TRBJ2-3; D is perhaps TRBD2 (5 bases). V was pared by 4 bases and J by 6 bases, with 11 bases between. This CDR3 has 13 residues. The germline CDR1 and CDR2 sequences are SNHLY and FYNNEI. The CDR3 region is CASSGTGADTQYF. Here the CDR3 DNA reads TGTGCCAGCAGTGGGACTGGCGCCGATACGCAGTATTTT.

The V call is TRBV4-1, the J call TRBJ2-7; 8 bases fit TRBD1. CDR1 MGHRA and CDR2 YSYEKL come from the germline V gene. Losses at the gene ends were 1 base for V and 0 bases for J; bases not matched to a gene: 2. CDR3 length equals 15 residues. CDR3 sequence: CASSQVDRGSYEQYF. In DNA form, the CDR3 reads TGCGCCAGCAGCCAAGTCGACAGGGGCTCCTACGAGCAGTACTTC.

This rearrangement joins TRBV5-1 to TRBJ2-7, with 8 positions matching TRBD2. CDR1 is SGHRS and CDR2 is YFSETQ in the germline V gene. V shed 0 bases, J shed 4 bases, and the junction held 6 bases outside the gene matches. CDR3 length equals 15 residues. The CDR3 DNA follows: TGCGCCAGCAGCTTGGGACTAGCGATTCGTTACGAGCAGTACTTC. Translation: CASSLGLAIRYEQYF.

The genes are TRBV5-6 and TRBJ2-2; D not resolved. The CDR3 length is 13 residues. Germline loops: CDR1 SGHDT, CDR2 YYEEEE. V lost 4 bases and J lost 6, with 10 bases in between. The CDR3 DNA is TGTGCCAGCAGCCAATCGGCGGCCGGGGAGCTGTTTTTT. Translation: CASSQSAAGELFF. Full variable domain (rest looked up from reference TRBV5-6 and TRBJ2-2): DAGVTQSPTHLIKTRGQQVTLRCSPKSGHDTVSWYQQALGQGPQFIFQYYEEEERQRGNFPDRFSGHQFPNYSSELNVNALLLGDSALYLCASSQSAAGELFFGEGSRLTVL.

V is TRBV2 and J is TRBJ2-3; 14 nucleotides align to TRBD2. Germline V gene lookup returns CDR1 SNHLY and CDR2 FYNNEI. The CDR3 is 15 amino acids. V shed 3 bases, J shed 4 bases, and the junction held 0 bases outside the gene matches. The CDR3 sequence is CASSETSGGADTQYF. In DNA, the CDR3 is TGTGCCAGCAGTGAGACTAGCGGGGGGGCAGATACGCAGTATTTT.

The CDR3 sequence is CASSLWTGGETQYF. In DNA form, the CDR3 reads TGTGCCAGCAGCTTATGGACAGGGGGAGAGACCCAGTACTTC. V gene TRBV11-1 combines with J gene TRBJ2-5; 10 bases match TRBD1. The V gene end was trimmed by 2 bases and the J gene end by 4 bases; junction bases not matched to a gene: 1. The CDR3 is 14 amino acids. CDR1 and CDR2 from the germline V gene are SGHAT and FQDESV (reference sequence).

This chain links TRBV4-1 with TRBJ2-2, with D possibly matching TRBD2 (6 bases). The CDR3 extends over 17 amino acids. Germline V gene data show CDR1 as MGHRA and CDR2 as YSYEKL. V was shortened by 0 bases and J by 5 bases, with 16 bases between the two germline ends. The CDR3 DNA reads TGCGCCAGCAGCCAAGAAGGGGCGGGGCCGGGGACCGGGGAGCTGTTTTTT. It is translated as CASSQEGAGPGTGELFF.